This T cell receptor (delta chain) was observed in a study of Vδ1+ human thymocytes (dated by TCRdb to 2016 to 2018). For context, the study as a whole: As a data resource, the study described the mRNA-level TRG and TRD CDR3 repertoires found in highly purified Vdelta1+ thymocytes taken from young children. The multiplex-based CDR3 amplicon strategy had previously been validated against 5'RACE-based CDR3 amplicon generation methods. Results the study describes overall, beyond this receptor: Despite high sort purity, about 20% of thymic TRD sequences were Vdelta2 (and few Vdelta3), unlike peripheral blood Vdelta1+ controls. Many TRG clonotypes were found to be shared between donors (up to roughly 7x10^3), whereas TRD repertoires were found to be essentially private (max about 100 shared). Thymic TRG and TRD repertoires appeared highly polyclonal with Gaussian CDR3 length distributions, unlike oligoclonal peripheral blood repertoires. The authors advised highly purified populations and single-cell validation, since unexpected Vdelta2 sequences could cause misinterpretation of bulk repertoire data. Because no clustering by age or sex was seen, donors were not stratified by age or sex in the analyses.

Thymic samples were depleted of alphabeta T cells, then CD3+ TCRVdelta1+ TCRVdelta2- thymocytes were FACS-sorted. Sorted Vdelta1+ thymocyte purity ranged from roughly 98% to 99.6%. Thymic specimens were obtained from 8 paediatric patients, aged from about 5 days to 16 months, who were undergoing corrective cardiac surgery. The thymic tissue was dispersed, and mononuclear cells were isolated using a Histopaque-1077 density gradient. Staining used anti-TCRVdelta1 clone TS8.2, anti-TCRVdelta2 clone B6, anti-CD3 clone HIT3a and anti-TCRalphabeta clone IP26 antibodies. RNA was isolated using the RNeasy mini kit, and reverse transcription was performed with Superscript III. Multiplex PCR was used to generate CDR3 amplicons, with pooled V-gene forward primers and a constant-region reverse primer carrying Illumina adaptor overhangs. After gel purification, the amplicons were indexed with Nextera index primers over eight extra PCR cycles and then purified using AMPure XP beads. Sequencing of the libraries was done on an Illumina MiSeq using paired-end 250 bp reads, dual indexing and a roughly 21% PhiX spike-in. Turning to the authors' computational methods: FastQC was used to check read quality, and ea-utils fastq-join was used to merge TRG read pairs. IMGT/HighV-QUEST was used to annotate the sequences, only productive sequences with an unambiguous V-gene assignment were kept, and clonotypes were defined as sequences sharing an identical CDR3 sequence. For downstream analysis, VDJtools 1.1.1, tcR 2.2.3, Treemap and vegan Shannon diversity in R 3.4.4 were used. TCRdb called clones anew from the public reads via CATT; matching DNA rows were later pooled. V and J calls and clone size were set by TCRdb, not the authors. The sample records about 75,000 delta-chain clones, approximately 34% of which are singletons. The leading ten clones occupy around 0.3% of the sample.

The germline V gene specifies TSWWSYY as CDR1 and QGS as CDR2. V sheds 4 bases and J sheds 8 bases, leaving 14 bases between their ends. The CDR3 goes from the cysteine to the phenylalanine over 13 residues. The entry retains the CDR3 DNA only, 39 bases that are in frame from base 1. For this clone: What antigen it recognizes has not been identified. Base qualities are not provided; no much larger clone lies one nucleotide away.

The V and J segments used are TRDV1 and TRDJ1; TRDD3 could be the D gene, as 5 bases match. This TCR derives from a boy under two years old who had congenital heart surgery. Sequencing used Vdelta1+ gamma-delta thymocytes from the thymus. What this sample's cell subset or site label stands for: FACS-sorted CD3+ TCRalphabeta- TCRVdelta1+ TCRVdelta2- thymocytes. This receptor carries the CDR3 CALGGPGGRKLIF. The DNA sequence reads TGTGCTCTTGGGGGGCCGGGGGGCCGCAAACTCATCTTT.